Described below is a single T cell receptor (beta chain) sequence and its context. The antigen this receptor binds is unknown. No base quality information exists; no much larger clone differs at one position. The receptor library was made with the immunoSEQ multiplex PCR assay. For the multiplex PCR, a mixture combining 60 forward primers for TCR Vbeta segments and 13 reverse primers for TCR Jbeta segments was used. The CDR3 region of rearranged TCR beta genes was amplified from genomic DNA with a multiplex PCR assay. Amplified TCR beta libraries were sequenced as 87-base-pair reads on the Illumina HiSeq System. As for the authors' bioinformatics: Across the roughly 700 repertoires, a later analysis counted approximately 83 million unique TCR beta chains, roughly 11 million of which were shared by at least two donors. Raw reads were error-corrected and collapsed into unique sequences by a nearest-neighbor algorithm in which closely related sequences were merged to remove PCR and sequencing errors. Alignment of CDR3 sequences to IMGT reference sequences was used to assign V, D and J gene segments. For a sequence to be retained, a match of at least six nucleotides was required to both a V gene segment and a J gene segment. Rearrangements were classified as productive when the CDR3 lacked stop codons and remained in frame with V and J, and all other rearrangements were classified as non-productive. CDR3 was defined according to IMGT convention as the region running from the second conserved V-encoded cysteine to the conserved J-encoded phenylalanine. The earlier analysis of roughly 590 of the donors excluded any sequence lacking an unambiguous match to a single V gene segment. In an earlier analysis of approximately 550 of the donors, V segments were called functional above 56.7% productive rearrangements and were called segregating when the between-donor standard deviation exceeded 5%. To diagnose cytomegalovirus status from the catalog of TCR beta chain sequences, a statistical classification framework was built. In a later analysis, V and J genes were assigned by comparing TCR nucleotide sequences against IMGT/GENE-DB human TR gene sequences. The TCRdist pipeline was used in a later analysis to assign CDR3 sequences and most-parsimonious VDJ recombination scenarios. In a later analysis, each TCR beta chain was defined by its CDR3 amino acid sequence together with its V-gene family, and reads without a unique V-gene family were excluded. A later analysis removed 500 to 650 highly shared, low-generation-probability nucleotide sequences to deal with suspected cross-contamination and a sequencing artifact. In a later analysis, a clonal expansion index for each public chain was calculated from normalized within-repertoire ranks of inferred template counts. Generation probabilities in a later analysis came from a VDJ recombination model fitted to out-of-frame rearrangements, and those results were checked against IGoR. Hypergeometric tests were used in a later analysis to score TCR-TCR, TCR-HLA and TCR-CMV co-occurrence, with a repertoire-size bias correction applied to the TCR pairs. A later analysis estimated false discovery rates by permuting HLA or CMV assignments 20 times. In a later analysis, co-occurring TCRs were grouped with DBSCAN, and TCRdist sequence similarity was added when clustering was performed within HLA-allele-positive subsets. Repertoires with fewer than 30,000 or more than 120,000 public chains were left out of co-occurrence clustering, as were a handful of repertoires with anomalous nucleotide sharing. TCRdb obtained this table from immuneACCESS and retained in-frame rearrangements with V and J assigned. These tables miss some clones; where compared with another copy, unresolved V genes account for less than half of the shortfall, and the remainder is unexplained. D and trimming were read from the DNA, whereas the V and J calls and clone size are those reported in that table. The sample profile shows about 120,000 clones; 70% to 80% of them were found once. Of the sample, 2.5% to 3% falls within the top ten clones.

This sample was included in a study of cytomegalovirus exposure and HLA in healthy donors (TCRdb year 2017). Notes on the research overall: In an earlier analysis of approximately 500 of the donors, 250 to 350 Gb of sequence data and about 110 million unique TCR beta sequences from about 179 million T cells were reported. An early release covering roughly 600 HLA-typed donors comprised roughly 300 gigabases of sequencing data and some 79 million unique TCR sequences. The genetic ancestry cluster associated with self-reported Caucasian donors included 80% to 90% of the 398 genotyped donors. The study aimed to test whether cataloging public T cell receptors could reveal signatures of past pathogen exposure. The T cell repertoires of roughly 660 subjects were profiled by immunosequencing and related to cytomegalovirus serostatus. Besides the first cohort of 666 subjects, a separate validation cohort made up of roughly 120 different subjects was used. To predict cytomegalovirus infection status, the study brought together high-throughput TCR immunosequencing, statistical association of individual TCRs with disease status, and machine learning. A later analysis re-examined previously published TCR beta repertoires from hundreds of donors and added high-resolution HLA genotyping to investigate patterns of TCR occurrence. In the later analysis, no new phenotypic data were used to find candidate immune exposures; instead, reliance was placed on TCR beta sequences and their occurrence across donors. In an earlier analysis of over 550 of the donors, high-throughput TCR beta sequencing was used to judge whether each TCR beta V gene segment behaved as functional or pseudogenic. Donor age, sex, ethnicity and CMV serostatus were compiled alongside the repertoire data. Genome-wide SNP genotypes for about 55% of the roughly 670 donors were used in a later genetic analysis, which treated that subset as a discovery cohort. All discovery cohort repertoires had been generated on a single sequencing platform. Both class I and class II loci were covered by HLA typing, at four-digit resolution. Typing coverage differed by locus: A, B, C, DRB1 and DQB1 were typed in roughly 620-640 donors, DQA1 in about 550, DPA1 in around 580, and DPB1 in 400 to 490. Several DR-DQ haplotypes were handled as single units for association and clustering, since linkage in the cohort was strong. On average, 235,054 unique TCR beta nucleotide sequences were sequenced per donor among a few hundred genotyped donors of the cohort, with roughly 20% of those sequences being non-productive. The research as a whole found: Because HLA typing was missing for some donors at each locus, association tests included only the typed subset. According to a later analysis, parvovirus B19, influenza, CMV and Epstein-Barr virus appeared linked to several top co-occurrence clusters. A further reported finding was that TCR beta sequences accurately predicted the HLA-A and HLA-B alleles for most subjects in the first cohort. The authors suggested that the approach could potentially be extended to other disease states and immunological phenotypes. A group of highly shared sequence variants was considered likely to be a technical artifact of the sequencing pipeline. The study listed 164 TCR beta chains as associated with cytomegalovirus. For the cohort, immune exposure information was limited to CMV serostatus. In a later analysis, about 17,000 TCR beta sequences were associated with specific HLA alleles at a false discovery rate of 0.05. A later genetic analysis associated a missense DCLRE1C variant with V-gene and J-gene trimming of TCR beta chains, and an independent cohort replicated the association. The cohort was sequenced for TCR beta chains only, and without alpha or paired-chain data the features that could be detected were limited. According to a later analysis, TCR association rates differed among HLA loci, with DRB1 alleles showing the most associated TCRs and HLA-C alleles showing the fewest. According to a later genetic analysis, donors in an Asian-associated ancestry cluster had fewer N-insertions in productive TCRs than the roughly 660-donor mean. In both the original and validation cohorts, the classifier was reported to diagnose cytomegalovirus status with high specificity and sensitivity. The presence/absence analyses assumed that sequencing depth was roughly uniform across donors, and that assumption may not be true. When HLA alleles, especially DR and DQ, strongly co-occurred, attributing TCR associations to individual alleles was difficult. Correlated functional status among segregating V segments might be attributable to linkage disequilibrium, but an unknown experimental factor could not be ruled out. Most CMV-associated TCR beta chains appeared to be HLA-restricted in a later analysis, and the HLA associations seemed to be driven largely by CMV exposure. Most TCR sequences were seen in very few donors, while some public TCRs were found in many individuals. Some IMGT-functional V segments, including TRBV6-2 and TRBV6-3, could not be told apart with the 87-base-pair reads, so those segments were excluded. An earlier analysis of around 500 of the donors showed that most TCR beta V segments appeared in productive rearrangements either about 87% or about 30% of the time, which broadly matched IMGT annotations. Three of the identified cytomegalovirus-associated TCR beta chains were confirmed in vitro to be specific for cytomegalovirus antigens. Compared with equally common non-associated chains, HLA-associated TCR beta chains in a later analysis were more clonally expanded and had lower generation probabilities. The earlier analysis of nearly 600 of the donors excluded some 16 rarely observed V segments, including chromosome 9 orphons, because counts were too low.

In total, roughly 710 healthy bone marrow donors made up the cohort. All cohort members were sampled while nominally healthy, although unrecorded immune exposures were likely present. The donor tested CMV seropositive and was one of the 289 seropositive cohort members. Every donor gave a peripheral blood sample, and the peripheral blood mononuclear cells from that sample were used for TCR beta sequencing. Genomic DNA was extracted from the blood cell samples with the Qiagen DNeasy Blood Extraction Kit. CDR3 length: 17 amino acids, cysteine to phenylalanine. The entry retains the CDR3 DNA only, 51 bases that are in frame from base 1. Trimming accounts for 6 bases at V and 4 bases at J, while the number of junction bases matched to no gene is 9. CDR1 and CDR2, looked up from the germline V gene, are ENHRY and SYGVKD.

The source material was PBMCs. The chain couples TRBV10-3 to TRBJ2-7; TRBD2 fits 16 bases in the junction. This sequence originates from a woman in her thirties or forties in good health and CMV-seropositive. The CDR3 in this case is CAIRTPGLAGGRYEQYF. The DNA sequence is given as TGTGCCATCAGAACTCCGGGACTAGCGGGAGGGCGGTACGAGCAGTACTTC.